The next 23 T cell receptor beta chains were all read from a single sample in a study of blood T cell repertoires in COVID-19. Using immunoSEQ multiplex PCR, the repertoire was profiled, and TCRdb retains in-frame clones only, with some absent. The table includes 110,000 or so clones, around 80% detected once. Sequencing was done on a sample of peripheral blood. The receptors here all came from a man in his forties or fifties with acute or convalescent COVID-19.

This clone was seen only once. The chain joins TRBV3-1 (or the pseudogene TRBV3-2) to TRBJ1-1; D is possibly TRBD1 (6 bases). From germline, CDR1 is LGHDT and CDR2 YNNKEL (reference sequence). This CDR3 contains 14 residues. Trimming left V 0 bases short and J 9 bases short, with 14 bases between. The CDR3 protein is CASSQDLSGVKAFF. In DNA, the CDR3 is TGTGCCAGCAGCCAAGATCTTTCAGGGGTTAAAGCTTTCTTT.

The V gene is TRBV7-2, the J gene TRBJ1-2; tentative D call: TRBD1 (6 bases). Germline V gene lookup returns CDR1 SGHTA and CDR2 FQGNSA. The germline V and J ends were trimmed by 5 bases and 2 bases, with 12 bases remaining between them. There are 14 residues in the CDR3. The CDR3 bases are TGTGCCAGCAGCCGGACAGTTTCCAACTATGGCTACACCTTC. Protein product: CASSRTVSNYGYTF.

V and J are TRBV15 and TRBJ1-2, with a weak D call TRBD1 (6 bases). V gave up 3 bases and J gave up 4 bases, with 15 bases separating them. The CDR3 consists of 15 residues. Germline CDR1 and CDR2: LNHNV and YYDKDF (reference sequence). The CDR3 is CATSSPQGGSYGYTF. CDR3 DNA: TGTGCCACCAGCAGTCCACAGGGAGGGAGCTATGGCTACACCTTC.

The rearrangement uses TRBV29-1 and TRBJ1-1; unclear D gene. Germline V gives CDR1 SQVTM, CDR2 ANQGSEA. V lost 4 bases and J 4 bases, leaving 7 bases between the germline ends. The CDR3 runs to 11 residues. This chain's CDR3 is CSVVYVTEAFF. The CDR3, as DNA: TGCAGCGTTGTGTATGTCACTGAAGCTTTCTTT.

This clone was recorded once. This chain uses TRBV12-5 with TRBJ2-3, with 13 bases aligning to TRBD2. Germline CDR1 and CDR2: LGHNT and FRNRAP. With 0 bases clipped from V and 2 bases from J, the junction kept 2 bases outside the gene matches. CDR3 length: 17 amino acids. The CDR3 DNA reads TGTGCTAGTGGTTTGGTACTAGCGGGGGGGCTCACAGATACGCAGTATTTT. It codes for CASGLVLAGGLTDTQYF.

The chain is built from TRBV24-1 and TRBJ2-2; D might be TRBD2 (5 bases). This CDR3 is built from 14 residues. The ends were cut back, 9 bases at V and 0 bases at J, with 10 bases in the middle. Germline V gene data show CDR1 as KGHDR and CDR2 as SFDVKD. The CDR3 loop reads CATSPGANTGELFF. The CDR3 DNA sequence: TGTGCCACCTCCCCCGGGGCGAACACCGGGGAGCTGTTTTTT.

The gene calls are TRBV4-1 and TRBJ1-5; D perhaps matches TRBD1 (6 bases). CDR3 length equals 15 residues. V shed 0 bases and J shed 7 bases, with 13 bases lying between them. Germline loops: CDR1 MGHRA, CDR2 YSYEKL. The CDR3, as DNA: TGCGCCAGCAGCCAAGACAGGGGTCTTGGACAGCCCCAGCATTTT. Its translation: CASSQDRGLGQPQHF.

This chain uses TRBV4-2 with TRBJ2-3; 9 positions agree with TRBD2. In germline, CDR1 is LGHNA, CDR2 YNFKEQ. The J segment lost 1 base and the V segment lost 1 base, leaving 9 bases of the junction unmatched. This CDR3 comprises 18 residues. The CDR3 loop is CASSQANVASGGTDTQYF. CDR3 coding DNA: TGTGCCAGCAGCCAAGCCAACGTTGCTAGCGGGGGCACAGATACGCAGTATTTT.

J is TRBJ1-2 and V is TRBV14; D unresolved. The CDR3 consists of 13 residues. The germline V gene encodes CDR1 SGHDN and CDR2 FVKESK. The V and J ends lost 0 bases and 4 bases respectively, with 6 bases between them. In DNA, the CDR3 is TGTGCCAGCAGCCAAGAATACAGCTATGGCTACACCTTC. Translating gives CASSQEYSYGYTF.

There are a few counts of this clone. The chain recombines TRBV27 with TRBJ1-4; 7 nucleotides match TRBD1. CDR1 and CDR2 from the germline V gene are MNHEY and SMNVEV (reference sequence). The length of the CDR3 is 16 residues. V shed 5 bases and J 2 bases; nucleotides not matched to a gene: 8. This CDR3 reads CASSATPQGTNEKLFF. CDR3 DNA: TGTGCCAGCAGTGCAACCCCACAGGGGACTAATGAAAAACTGTTTTTT.

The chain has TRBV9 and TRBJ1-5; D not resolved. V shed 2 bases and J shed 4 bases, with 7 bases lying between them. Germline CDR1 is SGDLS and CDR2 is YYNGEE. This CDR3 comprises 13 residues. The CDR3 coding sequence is TGTGCCAGCAGCGTGGACTTAAATCAGCCCCAGCATTTT. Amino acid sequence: CASSVDLNQPQHF.

As DNA, the CDR3 is TGCAGCGTCCGCCCCGGTGAGATGAGCACAGATACGCAGTATTTT. Residues: CSVRPGEMSTDTQYF. V and J are TRBV29-1 and TRBJ2-3; D is unresolved. CDR1 is SQVTM, CDR2 ANQGSEA, per germline. The CDR3 runs to 15 residues. The V gene lost 6 bases and the J gene lost 0 bases, with 16 bases spanning the gap.

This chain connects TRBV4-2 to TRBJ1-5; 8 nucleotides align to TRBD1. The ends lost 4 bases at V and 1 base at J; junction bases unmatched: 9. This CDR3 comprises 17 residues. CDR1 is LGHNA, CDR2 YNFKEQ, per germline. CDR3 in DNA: TGTGCCAGCAGCCCGGGACAGGTTGAGGGGAGCAATCAGCCCCAGCATTTT. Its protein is CASSPGQVEGSNQPQHF.

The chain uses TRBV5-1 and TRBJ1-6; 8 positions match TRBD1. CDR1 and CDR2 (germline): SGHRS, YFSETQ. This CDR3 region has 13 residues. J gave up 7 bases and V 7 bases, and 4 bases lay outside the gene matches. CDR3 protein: CASADRDNSPLHF. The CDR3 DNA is TGCGCCAGCGCGGACAGGGACAATTCACCCCTCCACTTT.

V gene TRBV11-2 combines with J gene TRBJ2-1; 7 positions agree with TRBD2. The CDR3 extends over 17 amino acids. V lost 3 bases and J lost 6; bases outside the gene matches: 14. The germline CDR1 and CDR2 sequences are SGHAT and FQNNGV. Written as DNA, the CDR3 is TGTGCCAGCAGCTTGGAGGGCTTTGCGGGGGTGGGCAATGAGCAGTTCTTC. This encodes CASSLEGFAGVGNEQFF.

CDR3 in amino acids: CASSKEGQGGRYEQYF. In nucleotides, the CDR3 is TGTGCCAGCAGCAAAGAAGGACAGGGAGGAAGGTACGAGCAGTACTTC. The chain recombines TRBV21-1 with TRBJ2-7; the table's D call TRBD1 went unverified against the DNA. TRBV21-1 is flagged as a pseudogene. This CDR3 is built from 16 residues.

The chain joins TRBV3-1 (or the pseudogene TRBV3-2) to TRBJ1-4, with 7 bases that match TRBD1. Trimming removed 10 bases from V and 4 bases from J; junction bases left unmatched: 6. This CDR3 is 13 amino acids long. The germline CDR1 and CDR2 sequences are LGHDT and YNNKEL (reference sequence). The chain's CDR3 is CATGQADNEKLFF. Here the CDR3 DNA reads TGTGCCACCGGACAGGCGGATAATGAAAAACTGTTTTTT.

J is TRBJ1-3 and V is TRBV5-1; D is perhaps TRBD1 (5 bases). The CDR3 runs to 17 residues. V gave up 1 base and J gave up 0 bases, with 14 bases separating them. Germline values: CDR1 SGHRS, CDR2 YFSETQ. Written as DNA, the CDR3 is TGCGCCAGCAGCTTGACTTACCAGACAGCCTCTGGAAACACCATATATTTT. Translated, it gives CASSLTYQTASGNTIYF. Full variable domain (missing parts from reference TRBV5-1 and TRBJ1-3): KAGVTQTPRYLIKTRGQQVTLSCSPISGHRSVSWYQQTPGQGLQFLFEYFSETQRNKGNFPGRFSGRQFSNSRSEMNVSTLELGDSALYLCASSLTYQTASGNTIYFGEGSWLTVV.

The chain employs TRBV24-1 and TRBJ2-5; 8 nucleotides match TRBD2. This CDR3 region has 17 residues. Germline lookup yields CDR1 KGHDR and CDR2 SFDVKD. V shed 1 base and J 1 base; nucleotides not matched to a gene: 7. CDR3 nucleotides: TGTGCCACCAGTGATTTATGCCAGCGGGGGCGCCAAGAGACCCAGTACTTC. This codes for CATSDLCQRGRQETQYF.

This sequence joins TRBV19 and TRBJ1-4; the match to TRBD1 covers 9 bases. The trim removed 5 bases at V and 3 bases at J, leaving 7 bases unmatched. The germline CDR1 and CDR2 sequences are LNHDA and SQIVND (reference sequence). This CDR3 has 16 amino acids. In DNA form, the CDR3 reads TGTGCCAGTAGTTCTCCATACAGGGGGCCTAATGAAAAACTGTTTTTT. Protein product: CASSSPYRGPNEKLFF.

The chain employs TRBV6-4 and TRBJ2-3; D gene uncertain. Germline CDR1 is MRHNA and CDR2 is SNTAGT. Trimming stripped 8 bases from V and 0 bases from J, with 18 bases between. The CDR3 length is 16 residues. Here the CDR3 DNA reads TGTGCCAGCTCAGAGGTCGGCTGGCCCAGCACAGATACGCAGTATTTT. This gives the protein CASSEVGWPSTDTQYF.

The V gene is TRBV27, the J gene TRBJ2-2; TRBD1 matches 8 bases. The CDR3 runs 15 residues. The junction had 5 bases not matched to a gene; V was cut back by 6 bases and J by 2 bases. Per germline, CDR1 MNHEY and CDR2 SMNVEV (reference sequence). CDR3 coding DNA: TGTGCCAGCAGCCCTGGACAGGGTAACACCGGGGAGCTGTTTTTT. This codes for CASSPGQGNTGELFF.

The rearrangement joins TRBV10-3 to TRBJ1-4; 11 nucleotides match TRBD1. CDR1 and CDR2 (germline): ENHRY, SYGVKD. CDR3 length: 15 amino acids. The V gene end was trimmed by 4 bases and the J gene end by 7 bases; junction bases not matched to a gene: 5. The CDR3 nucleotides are TGTGCCATCAGTGGGACGGACAGGGGGCGTGAAAAACTGTTTTTT. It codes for CAISGTDRGREKLFF.